The 25 T cell receptor beta chains given below trace back to one sample, sequenced in a study of blood T cells in healthy people across ages. Using a J-beta primer mix together with a sample-barcoded 5' primer, a second PCR was run for 7 to 11 cycles. In TCRdb, the 5' RACE reads were re-called with MiXCR into one record per CDR3 protein. The sample has about 970,000 distinct CDR3 sequences, roughly 47% seen once. Sample: blood. These receptors came from a woman aged 55-75 years in good health.

The rearrangement joins TRBV6-2 or TRBV6-3 to TRBJ2-6, with D unresolved. V shed 7 bases and J shed 2 bases, with 12 bases lying between them. Germline V gives CDR1 MNHEY, CDR2 SVGEGT. The CDR3 sequence is 15 residues long. CDR3 loop: CASNTRRAGANVLTF. The CDR3 coding sequence is TGTGCCAGCAATACTCGCCGGGCTGGGGCCAACGTCCTGACTTTC.

This clonotype was recorded at least ten times. This chain uses TRBV21-1 with TRBJ2-3; the table's D gene call, TRBD2, was not cross checked with the DNA. TRBV21-1 corresponds to a pseudogene. The CDR3 has 16 residues. CDR3 sequence: CASSAIVLSAPDTQYF. In nucleotides, the CDR3 is TGTGCCAGCAGCGCTATTGTTCTCTCGGCCCCAGATACGCAGTATTTT.

The V gene is TRBV20-1, the J gene TRBJ2-1; no definite D call. Germline V gene data show CDR1 as DFQATT and CDR2 as SNEGSKA (reference sequence). V was shortened by 6 bases and J by 7 bases, with 22 bases between the two germline ends. CDR3 length: 15 amino acids. The DNA of the CDR3 is TGCAGTGCGCCGGGTAGCAACAAGAGTGGAAATGAGCAGTTCTTC. It yields the protein CSAPGSNKSGNEQFF.

The J gene is TRBJ2-6, the V gene TRBV4-2; perhaps TRBD2 as D (6 bases). CDR3 length: 16 amino acids. Germline V lookup: CDR1 LGHNA, CDR2 YNFKEQ. Trimming shortened V by 1 base and J by 0 bases, and 7 bases separated the two germline ends. CDR3 region: CASSQAGGSGANVLTF. DNA for the CDR3: TGTGCCAGCAGCCAAGCCGGGGGCTCTGGGGCCAACGTCCTGACTTTC.

The chain has TRBV29-1 and TRBJ2-5; 11 bases are shared with TRBD2. CDR1 and CDR2 (germline): SQVTM, ANQGSEA. After removal of 5 bases from V and 11 bases from J, the junction contained 13 bases not matched to a gene. The CDR3 is made up of 14 amino acids. The CDR3 sequence: CSVWTSGLYNEQYF. CDR3 bases: TGCAGCGTTTGGACTAGCGGGTTATACAATGAGCAGTACTTC.

The rearrangement uses TRBV20-1 and TRBJ2-7, with D unresolved. This CDR3 has 13 amino acids. CDR1 DFQATT and CDR2 SNEGSKA come from the germline V gene (reference sequence). V was cut by 3 bases and J by 3 bases, with 12 bases left in between. The CDR3 sequence: CSARLPGVYEQYF. DNA for the CDR3: TGCAGTGCTAGGCTGCCGGGCGTCTACGAGCAGTACTTC.

This clonotype was counted only a few times. The chain is built from TRBV5-1 and TRBJ2-1, with D possibly being TRBD1 (6 bases). The V gene's germline CDR1 is SGHRS and CDR2 YFSETQ. The length of the CDR3 is 16 residues. The germline V and J ends were trimmed by 4 bases and 5 bases, with 19 bases remaining between them. DNA for the CDR3: TGCGCCAGCAGCCGGGTTATAGGGGGAGCAAACAATGAGCAGTTCTTC. It encodes CASSRVIGGANNEQFF.

As to this clonotype: A read error may account for a junction end that differs from germline. V is TRBV7-2 and J is TRBJ2-7, with 8 positions matching TRBD2. The CDR3 runs to 14 residues. Germline V gives CDR1 SGHTA, CDR2 FQGNSA. The CDR3 DNA is TGTGCCGGCAGTCAAATAGCGGGGACCTACGAGCGGTACTTC. It codes for CAGSQIAGTYERYF.

The V call is TRBV29-1, the J call TRBJ2-1; D remains unclear. The ends were cut back, 3 bases at V and 5 bases at J, with 14 bases in the middle. This CDR3 comprises 14 residues. The germline V gene encodes CDR1 SQVTM and CDR2 ANQGSEA. The CDR3 here is CSVEIPGPNNEQFF. CDR3 DNA: TGCAGCGTTGAGATCCCCGGACCCAACAATGAGCAGTTCTTC.

The chain is built from TRBV3-1 and TRBJ1-2, with D uncertain. V dropped 5 bases and J dropped 2 bases, with 12 bases sitting between them. The CDR3 sequence is 14 residues long. CDR1 is LGHDT and CDR2 is YNNKEL in the germline V gene (reference sequence). CDR3 loop: CASSGGRYNYGYTF. As DNA, the CDR3 is TGTGCCAGCAGCGGCGGCAGATACAACTATGGCTACACCTTC. Full variable domain (outside the CDR3, taken from reference TRBV3-1 and TRBJ1-2): DTAVSQTPKYLVTQMGNDKSIKCEQNLGHDTMYWYKQDSKKFLKIMFSYNNKELIINETVPNRFSPKSPDKAHLNLHINSLELGDSAVYFCASSGGRYNYGYTFGSGTRLTVV.

Ten or more counts support this clonotype. The gene calls are TRBV5-1 and TRBJ2-1; 9 nucleotides align to TRBD1. The junction had 4 bases not matched to a gene; V was cut back by 4 bases and J by 2 bases. The CDR3 loop spans 15 amino acids. Germline V lookup: CDR1 SGHRS, CDR2 YFSETQ. CDR3 region: CASSPGQGTYNEQFF. The CDR3, as DNA: TGCGCCAGCAGCCCGGGACAGGGTACCTACAATGAGCAGTTCTTC.

The chain employs TRBV12-3 or TRBV12-4 and TRBJ2-3, with 7 bases that match TRBD2. Losses at the gene ends were 5 bases for V and 0 bases for J; bases not matched to a gene: 5. This CDR3 has 15 amino acids. In DNA form, the CDR3 reads TGTGCCAGCAGTCCCCGGGGGGATAGCACAGATACGCAGTATTTT. This translates into CASSPRGDSTDTQYF.

The chain combines TRBV21-1 with TRBJ2-1. The end of the DNA is better explained by TRBJ2-7, so the J call may be wrong. TRBV21-1 has pseudogene status. CDR3 length equals 15 residues. The CDR3: CASSTQTFLYNEQYF. In nucleotides, the CDR3 is TGTGCCAGCAGCACCCAGACTTTTCTCTACAATGAGCAGTACTTC.

The table lists this clonotype with a few counts. The chain combines TRBV6-2 or TRBV6-3 with TRBJ2-7, with D possibly matching TRBD2 (5 bases). V was pared by 7 bases and J by 2 bases, with 15 bases between. The V gene's germline CDR1 is MNHEY and CDR2 SVGEGT. The CDR3 spans 14 residues. The CDR3 reads CASKPGLPAYEQYF. In DNA form, the CDR3 reads TGTGCCAGCAAACCCGGACTGCCAGCCTACGAGCAGTACTTC.

The V gene is TRBV20-1, the J gene TRBJ2-3; maybe TRBD1 (5 bases). V lost 7 bases and J 2 bases, leaving 19 bases between the germline ends. The CDR3 is 15 residues long. Germline-derived CDR1 and CDR2 are DFQATT and SNEGSKA (reference sequence). As DNA, the CDR3 is TGCAGTGTGGGTCTTCTTCAGGGATCCACAGATACGCAGTATTTT. Translating it yields CSVGLLQGSTDTQYF.

This clonotype came up a few times. The chain recombines TRBV9 with TRBJ1-2; perhaps TRBD1 as D (6 bases). The CDR3 has 14 residues. Trimming pared 2 bases from V and 4 bases from J, leaving 12 bases between. In germline, CDR1 is SGDLS, CDR2 YYNGEE. CDR3 sequence (DNA): TGTGCCAGCAGCGTTTCGTCCAGGGGCTATGGCTACACCTTC. Its translation: CASSVSSRGYGYTF.

This clonotype showed up just a few times. This chain connects TRBV27 to TRBJ1-6; no firm D call. With 4 bases removed from V and 7 bases from J, the gap between germline ends came to 14 bases. The CDR3 extends over 15 amino acids. Germline CDR1 is MNHEY and CDR2 is SMNVEV (reference sequence). The CDR3 is CASSSSGPWNSPLHF. The CDR3 region has the DNA TGTGCCAGCAGTTCCTCCGGGCCTTGGAATTCACCCCTCCACTTT.

The chain combines TRBV20-1 with TRBJ1-5; D is unresolved. The CDR3 has 11 residues. In germline, CDR1 is DFQATT, CDR2 SNEGSKA (reference sequence). With 3 bases removed from V and 9 bases from J, the gap between germline ends came to 9 bases. CDR3 protein: CSASSHRPQHF. For the CDR3, the DNA is TGCAGTGCTAGTTCTCATCGGCCCCAGCATTTT.

The chain has TRBV12-3 or TRBV12-4 and TRBJ1-2; D unclear. The germline V and J ends were trimmed by 0 bases and 3 bases, with 8 bases remaining between them. This CDR3 has 14 amino acids. Here the CDR3 reads CASSLAPRDYGYTF. In DNA, the CDR3 is TGTGCCAGCAGTTTAGCCCCGCGGGACTATGGCTACACCTTC.

In the case of this clonotype: Without the conserved terminal phenylalanine or tryptophan, this CDR3 likely stems from a read error. V and J are TRBV29-1 and TRBJ2-3; no firm D call. This CDR3 contains 14 residues. Germline V CDR1 and CDR2: SQVTM, ANQGSEA. V gave up 7 bases and J gave up 2 bases, with 16 bases separating them. The CDR3: CSAANDLNTDTQYV. CDR3 nucleotide sequence: TGCAGCGCTGCTAACGATTTAAACACAGATACGCAGTATGTT.

This clonotype has more than one count but fewer than ten. The rearrangement uses TRBV6-5 and TRBJ1-4; the D is unclear. The CDR3 contains 13 residues. Looked up from germline, CDR1 is MNHEY and CDR2 is SVGAGI. Trimming stripped 4 bases from V and 8 bases from J, with 11 bases between. The CDR3 sequence is CASSLATGEKLFF. CDR3 DNA sequence: TGTGCCAGCAGTTTGGCGACGGGGGAAAAACTGTTTTTT.

The chain is built from TRBV20-1 and TRBJ2-2; 9 nucleotides align to TRBD1. CDR3 length: 16 residues. The V segment lost 2 bases and the J segment 3 bases; nucleotides outside the gene matches: 7. Germline-derived CDR1 and CDR2 are DFQATT and SNEGSKA (reference sequence). CDR3 DNA: TGCAGTGCTAGACCCCGGGACAGGGTCTACACCGGGGAGCTGTTTTTT. It translates to CSARPRDRVYTGELFF.

Only a few counts were recorded for this clonotype. The J gene is TRBJ2-7, the V gene TRBV10-2; D might be TRBD2 (6 bases). CDR3 size: 14 residues. The V end lost 8 bases, the J end lost 0 bases, and 14 bases lay between the germline ends. Germline V gives CDR1 WSHSY, CDR2 SAAADI. CDR3 protein: CASHEAGSSYEQYF. Here the CDR3 DNA reads TGCGCCAGCCATGAGGCCGGGAGCTCCTACGAGCAGTACTTC.

A few counts support this clonotype. The chain uses TRBV5-1 and TRBJ2-7; maybe TRBD2 (5 bases). Germline V lookup: CDR1 SGHRS, CDR2 YFSETQ. The V end was cut by 4 bases, the J end by 3 bases, with 8 bases between. The CDR3 length is 12 residues. CDR3 loop: CASSVSGYEQYF. The CDR3, as DNA: TGCGCCAGCAGCGTCAGCGGCTACGAGCAGTACTTC. Complete variable domain (other parts from reference TRBV5-1 and TRBJ2-7): KAGVTQTPRYLIKTRGQQVTLSCSPISGHRSVSWYQQTPGQGLQFLFEYFSETQRNKGNFPGRFSGRQFSNSRSEMNVSTLELGDSALYLCASSVSGYEQYFGPGTRLTVT.

The gene calls are TRBV4-1 and TRBJ1-1; weak D call: TRBD1 (5 bases). The CDR3 has 15 amino acids. V lost 0 bases to trimming and J lost 5 bases, with 13 bases between them. Germline V gene data show CDR1 as MGHRA and CDR2 as YSYEKL. The CDR3 coding sequence is TGCGCCAGCAGCCAAGATCAGACGGGGCGGACTGAAGCTTTCTTT. This sequence encodes CASSQDQTGRTEAFF.